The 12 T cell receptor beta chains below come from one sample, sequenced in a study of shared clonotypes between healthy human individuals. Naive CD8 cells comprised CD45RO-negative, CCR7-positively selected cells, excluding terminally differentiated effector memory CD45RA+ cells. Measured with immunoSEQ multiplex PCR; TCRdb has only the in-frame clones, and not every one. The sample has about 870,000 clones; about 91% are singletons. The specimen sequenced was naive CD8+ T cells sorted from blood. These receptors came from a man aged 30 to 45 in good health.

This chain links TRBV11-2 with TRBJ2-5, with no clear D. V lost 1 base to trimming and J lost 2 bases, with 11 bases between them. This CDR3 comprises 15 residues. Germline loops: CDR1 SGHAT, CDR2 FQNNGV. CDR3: CASSLVTVVQETQYF. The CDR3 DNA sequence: TGTGCCAGCAGCTTAGTGACCGTAGTTCAAGAGACCCAGTACTTC.

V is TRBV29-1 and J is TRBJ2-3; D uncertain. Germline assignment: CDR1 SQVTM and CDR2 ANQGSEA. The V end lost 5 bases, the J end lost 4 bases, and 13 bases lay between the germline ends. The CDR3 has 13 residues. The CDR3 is CSVMSPQADTQYF. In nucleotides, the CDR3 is TGCAGCGTTATGAGCCCCCAGGCAGATACGCAGTATTTT.

CDR3 residues: CASSDPTASSYNEQFF. CDR3 sequence (DNA): TGTGCCAGCAGCGATCCTACAGCCAGCTCCTACAATGAGCAGTTCTTC. The chain combines TRBV7-3 with TRBJ2-1, with unresolved D. Trimming cost V 5 bases and J 0 bases, with 14 bases left between them. The germline CDR1 and CDR2 sequences are SGHTA and FQGTGA. This CDR3 contains 16 residues.

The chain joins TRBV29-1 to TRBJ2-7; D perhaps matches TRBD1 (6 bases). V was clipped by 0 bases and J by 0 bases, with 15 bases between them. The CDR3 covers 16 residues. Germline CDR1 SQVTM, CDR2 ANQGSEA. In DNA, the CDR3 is TGCAGCGTTGAAGATGCTACCAGGGGAGACTCCTACGAGCAGTACTTC. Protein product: CSVEDATRGDSYEQYF.

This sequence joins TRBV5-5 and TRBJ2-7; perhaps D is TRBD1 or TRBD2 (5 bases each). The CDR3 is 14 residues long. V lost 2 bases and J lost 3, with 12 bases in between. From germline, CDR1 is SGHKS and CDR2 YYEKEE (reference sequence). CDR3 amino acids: CASSLWDGDYEQYF. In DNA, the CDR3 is TGTGCCAGCAGCTTATGGGACGGTGACTACGAGCAGTACTTC.

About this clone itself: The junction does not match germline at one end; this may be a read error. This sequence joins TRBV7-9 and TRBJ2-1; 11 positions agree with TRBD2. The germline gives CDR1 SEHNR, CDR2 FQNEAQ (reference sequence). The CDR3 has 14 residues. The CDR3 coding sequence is TGTGCCAGCAGTTTAGCGGGAGGGTTCAATGAGCAGTTCTTC. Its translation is CASSLAGGFNEQFF.

The CDR3 DNA sequence: TGTGCCAGCAGGGATAGCGTTCCCGAGCAGTACTTC. Its protein is CASRDSVPEQYF. The chain carries TRBV28 and TRBJ2-7; possible D gene TRBD2, 5 bases. This CDR3 has 12 amino acids. The V gene lost 6 bases and the J gene lost 6 bases, with 12 bases spanning the gap. CDR1 and CDR2 from the germline V gene are MDHEN and SYDVKM.

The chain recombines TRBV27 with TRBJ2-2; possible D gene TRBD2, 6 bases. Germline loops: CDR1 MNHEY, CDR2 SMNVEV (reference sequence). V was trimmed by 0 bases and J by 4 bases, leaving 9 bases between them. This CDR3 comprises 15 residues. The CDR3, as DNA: TGTGCCAGCAGTTTATCTAGCGGCCTCACCGGGGAGCTGTTTTTT. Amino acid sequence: CASSLSSGLTGELFF.

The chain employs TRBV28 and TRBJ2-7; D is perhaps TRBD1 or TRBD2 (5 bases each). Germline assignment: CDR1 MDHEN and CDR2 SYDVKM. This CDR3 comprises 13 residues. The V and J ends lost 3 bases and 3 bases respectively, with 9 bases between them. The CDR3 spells CASSLGVNYEQYF. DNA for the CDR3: TGTGCCAGCAGTTTGGGGGTCAACTACGAGCAGTACTTC.

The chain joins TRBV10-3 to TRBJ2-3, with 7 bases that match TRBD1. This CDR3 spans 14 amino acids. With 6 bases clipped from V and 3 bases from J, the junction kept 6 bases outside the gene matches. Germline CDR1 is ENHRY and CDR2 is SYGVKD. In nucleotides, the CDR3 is TGTGCCATCAGGAGGACAGGTCTTACAGATACGCAGTATTTT. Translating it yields CAIRRTGLTDTQYF.

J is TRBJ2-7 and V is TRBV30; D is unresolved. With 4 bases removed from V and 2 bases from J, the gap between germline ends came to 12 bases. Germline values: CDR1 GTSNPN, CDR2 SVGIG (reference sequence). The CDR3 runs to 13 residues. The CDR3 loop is CAWMSVGTYEQYF. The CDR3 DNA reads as TGTGCCTGGATGTCGGTAGGAACCTACGAGCAGTACTTC.

For the CDR3, the DNA is TGTGCCAGCAGTTTAAGGCAAGTCGGAGTGGAAAAACTGTTTTTT. It codes for CASSLRQVGVEKLFF. The chain couples TRBV27 to TRBJ1-4, with D unclear. Germline values: CDR1 MNHEY, CDR2 SMNVEV (reference sequence). The CDR3 sequence is 15 residues long. V was clipped by 2 bases and J by 8 bases, with 15 bases between them.